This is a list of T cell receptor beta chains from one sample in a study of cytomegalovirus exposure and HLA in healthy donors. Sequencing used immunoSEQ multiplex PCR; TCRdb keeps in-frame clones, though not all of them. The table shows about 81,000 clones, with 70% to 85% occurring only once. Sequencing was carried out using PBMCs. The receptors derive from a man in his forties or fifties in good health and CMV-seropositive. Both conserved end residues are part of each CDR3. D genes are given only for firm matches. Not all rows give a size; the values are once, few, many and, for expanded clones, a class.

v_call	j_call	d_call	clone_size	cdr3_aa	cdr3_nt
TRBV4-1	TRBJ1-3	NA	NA	CASSQDSGFSGNTIYF	TGCGCCAGCAGCCAAGATAGCGGATTCTCTGGAAACACCATATATTTT
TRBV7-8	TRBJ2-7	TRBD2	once	CASRPSPAGASYEQYF	TGTGCCAGCCGGCCTTCCCCGGCGGGAGCCTCCTACGAGCAGTACTTC
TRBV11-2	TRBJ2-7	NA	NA	CASSLEGDYEQYF	TGTGCCAGCAGCTTAGAAGGGGACTACGAGCAGTACTTC
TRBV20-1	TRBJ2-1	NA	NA	CSPLRDEQFF	TGCAGTCCGCTCAGGGATGAGCAGTTCTTC
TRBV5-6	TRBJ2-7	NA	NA	CASSSSRGRGEQYF	TGTGCCAGCAGCTCGTCGCGGGGGAGGGGGGAGCAGTACTTC
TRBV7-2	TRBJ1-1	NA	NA	CASSLGFLGGMNTEAFF	TGTGCCAGCAGCTTAGGGTTTTTGGGGGGGATGAACACTGAAGCTTTCTTT
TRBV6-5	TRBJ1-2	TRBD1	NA	CASRNRQGPYYGYTF	TGTGCCAGCAGAAACAGACAGGGGCCTTACTATGGCTACACCTTC
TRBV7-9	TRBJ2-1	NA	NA	CASSLDIFEQFF	TGTGCCAGCAGCTTAGATATTTTTGAGCAGTTCTTC
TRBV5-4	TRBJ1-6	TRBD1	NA	CASSLLVTGAPLHF	TGTGCCAGCAGCTTGTTGGTGACAGGGGCGCCCCTCCACTTT
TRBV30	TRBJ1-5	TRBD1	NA	CAWRGQGHQPQHF	TGTGCCTGGCGGGGACAGGGTCATCAGCCCCAGCATTTT
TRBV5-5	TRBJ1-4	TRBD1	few	CASSWDRGTATNEKLFF	TGTGCCAGCAGCTGGGACAGGGGGACTGCAACTAATGAAAAACTGTTTTTT
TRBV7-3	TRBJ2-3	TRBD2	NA	CASSLSSAGGSMQYF	TGTGCCAGCAGCTTATCGAGCGCGGGGGGGAGCATGCAGTATTTT
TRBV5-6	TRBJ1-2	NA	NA	CAGREDNYYGYTF	TGTGCCGGCAGGGAGGATAACTACTATGGCTACACCTTC
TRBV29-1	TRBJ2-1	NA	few	CSVERDVNDEQFF	TGCAGCGTTGAGCGGGATGTCAACGATGAGCAGTTCTTC
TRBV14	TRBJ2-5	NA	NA	CASSHAIAREQYF	TGTGCCAGCAGCCACGCAATAGCTCGTGAGCAGTACTTC
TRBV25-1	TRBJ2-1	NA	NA	CASTWGSSYNEQFF	TGTGCCAGCACGTGGGGCAGCTCCTACAATGAGCAGTTCTTC
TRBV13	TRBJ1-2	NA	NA	CASSLGGQGLGYGYTF	TGTGCCAGCAGCTTAGGCGGGCAGGGATTAGGCTATGGCTACACCTTC
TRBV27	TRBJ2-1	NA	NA	CASGVHFGYEQFF	TGTGCCAGCGGAGTTCATTTCGGATATGAGCAGTTCTTC
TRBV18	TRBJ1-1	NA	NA	CASSPAGNTEAFF	TGTGCCAGCTCACCAGCAGGGAACACTGAAGCTTTCTTT
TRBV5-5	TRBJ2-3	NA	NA	CASSFSPRQSTDTQYF	TGTGCCAGCAGCTTTTCCCCACGACAGAGCACAGATACGCAGTATTTT
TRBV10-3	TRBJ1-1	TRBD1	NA	CAIQEGQMNTEAFF	TGTGCCATACAAGAGGGACAGATGAACACTGAAGCTTTCTTT
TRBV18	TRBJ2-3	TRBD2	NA	CASSPGTSGSDTQYF	TGTGCCAGCTCACCCGGGACTAGCGGGTCTGATACGCAGTATTTT
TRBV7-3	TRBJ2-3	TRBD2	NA	CASSPGGTSADTQYF	TGTGCCAGCAGCCCCGGGGGGACTAGCGCAGATACGCAGTATTTT
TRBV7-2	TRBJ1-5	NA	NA	CASSLIAGVGQPQHF	TGTGCCAGCAGCTTAATCGCCGGGGTAGGGCAGCCCCAGCATTTT
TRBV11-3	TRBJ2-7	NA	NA	CASSATYEQYF	TGTGCCAGCAGCGCCACATACGAGCAGTACTTC